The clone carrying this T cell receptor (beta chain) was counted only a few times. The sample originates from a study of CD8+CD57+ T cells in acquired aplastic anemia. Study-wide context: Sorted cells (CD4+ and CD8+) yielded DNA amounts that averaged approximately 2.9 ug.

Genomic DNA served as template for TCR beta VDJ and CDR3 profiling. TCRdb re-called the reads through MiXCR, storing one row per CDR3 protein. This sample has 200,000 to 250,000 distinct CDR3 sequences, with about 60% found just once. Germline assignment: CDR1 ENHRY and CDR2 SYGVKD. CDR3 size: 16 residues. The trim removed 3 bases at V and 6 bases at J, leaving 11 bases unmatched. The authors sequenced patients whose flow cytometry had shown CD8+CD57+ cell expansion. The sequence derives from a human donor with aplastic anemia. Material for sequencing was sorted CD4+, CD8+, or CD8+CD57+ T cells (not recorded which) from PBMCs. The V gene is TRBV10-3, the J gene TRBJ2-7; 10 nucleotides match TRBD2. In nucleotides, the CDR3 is TGTGCCATCAGTGATGGAGCGGGGGGGCCGACAGGCGAGCAGTACTTC. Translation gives CAISDGAGGPTGEQYF.